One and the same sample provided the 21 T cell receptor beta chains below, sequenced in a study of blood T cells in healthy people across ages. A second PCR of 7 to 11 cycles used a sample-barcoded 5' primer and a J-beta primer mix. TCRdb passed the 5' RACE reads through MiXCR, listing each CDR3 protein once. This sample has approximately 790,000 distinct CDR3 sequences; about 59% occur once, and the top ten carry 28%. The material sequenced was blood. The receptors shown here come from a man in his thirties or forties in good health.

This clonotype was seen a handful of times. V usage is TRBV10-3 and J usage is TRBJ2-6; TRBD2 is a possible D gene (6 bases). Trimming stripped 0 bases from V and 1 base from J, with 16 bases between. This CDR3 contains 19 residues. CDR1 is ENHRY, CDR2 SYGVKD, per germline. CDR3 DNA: TGTGCCATCAGTGAGTCGGGGCGCAGCGGGTTGTCTGGGGCCAACGTCCTGACTTTC. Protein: CAISESGRSGLSGANVLTF.

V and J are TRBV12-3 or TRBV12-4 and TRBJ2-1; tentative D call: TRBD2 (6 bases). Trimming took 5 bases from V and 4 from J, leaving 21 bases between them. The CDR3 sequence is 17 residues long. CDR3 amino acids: CASSPPPLGGEYNEQFF. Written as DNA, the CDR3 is TGTGCCAGCAGTCCTCCCCCGCTTGGCGGGGAATACAATGAGCAGTTCTTC.

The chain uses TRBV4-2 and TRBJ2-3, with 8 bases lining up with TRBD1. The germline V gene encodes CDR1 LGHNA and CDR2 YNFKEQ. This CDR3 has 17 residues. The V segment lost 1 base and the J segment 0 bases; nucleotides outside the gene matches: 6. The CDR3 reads CASSQAPTGVSTDTQYF. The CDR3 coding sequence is TGTGCCAGCAGCCAAGCCCCGACAGGGGTCAGCACAGATACGCAGTATTTT.

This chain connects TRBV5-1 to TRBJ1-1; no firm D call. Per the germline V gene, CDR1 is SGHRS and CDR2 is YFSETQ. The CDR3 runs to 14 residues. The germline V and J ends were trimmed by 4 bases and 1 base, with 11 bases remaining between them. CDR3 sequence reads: CASSPTAGNTEAFF. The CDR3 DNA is TGCGCCAGCAGCCCCACCGCAGGGAACACTGAAGCTTTCTTT.

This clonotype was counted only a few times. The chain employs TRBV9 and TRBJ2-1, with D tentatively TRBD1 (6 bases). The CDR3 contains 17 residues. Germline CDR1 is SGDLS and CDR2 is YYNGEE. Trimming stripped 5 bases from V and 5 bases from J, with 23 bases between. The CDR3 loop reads CASREKIGGDTDNEQFF. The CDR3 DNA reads TGTGCCAGCAGGGAAAAGATAGGTGGGGACACCGACAATGAGCAGTTCTTC.

The CDR3 DNA is TGTGCCAGCAGCTTGGGGACAGGGACAGAGACCCAGTACTTC. Translating gives CASSLGTGTETQYF. The chain links TRBV7-9 to TRBJ2-5; 9 bases match TRBD1. Trimming took 3 bases from V and 4 from J; bases not matched to a gene: 3. The CDR3 runs to 14 residues. CDR1 is SEHNR, CDR2 FQNEAQ, per germline (reference sequence).

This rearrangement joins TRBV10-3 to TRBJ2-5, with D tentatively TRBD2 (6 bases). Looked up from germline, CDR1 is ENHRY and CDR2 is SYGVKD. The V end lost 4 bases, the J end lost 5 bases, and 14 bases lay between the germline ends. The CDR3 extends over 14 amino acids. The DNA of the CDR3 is TGTGCCATCAGTGGGAGGGCAGGAAGGGAGACCCAGTACTTC. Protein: CAISGRAGRETQYF.

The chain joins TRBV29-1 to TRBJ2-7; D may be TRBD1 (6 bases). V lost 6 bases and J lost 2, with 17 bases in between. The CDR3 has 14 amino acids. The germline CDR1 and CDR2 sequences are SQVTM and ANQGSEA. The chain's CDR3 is CSVVGQKEPYEQYF. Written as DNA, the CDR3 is TGCAGCGTCGTTGGACAGAAAGAGCCCTACGAGCAGTACTTC.

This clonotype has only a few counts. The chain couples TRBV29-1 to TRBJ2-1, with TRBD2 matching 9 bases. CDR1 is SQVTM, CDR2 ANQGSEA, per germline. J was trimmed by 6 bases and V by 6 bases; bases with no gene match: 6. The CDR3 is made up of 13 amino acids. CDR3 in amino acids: CSVRGGRGNEQFF. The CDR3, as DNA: TGCAGCGTGCGGGGGGGCCGCGGCAATGAGCAGTTCTTC.

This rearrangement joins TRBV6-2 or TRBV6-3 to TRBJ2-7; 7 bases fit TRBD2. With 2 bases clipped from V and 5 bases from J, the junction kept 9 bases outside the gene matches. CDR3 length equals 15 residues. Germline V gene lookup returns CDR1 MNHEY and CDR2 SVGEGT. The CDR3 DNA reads TGTGCCAGCAGTTACGGCGGCGGGGGAATCGACGAGCAGTACTTC. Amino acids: CASSYGGGGIDEQYF.

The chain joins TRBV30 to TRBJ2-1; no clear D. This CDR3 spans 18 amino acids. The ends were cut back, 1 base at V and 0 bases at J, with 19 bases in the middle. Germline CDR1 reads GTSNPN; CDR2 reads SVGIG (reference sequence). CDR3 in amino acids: CAWSGNHSPKSSYNEQFF. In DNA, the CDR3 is TGTGCCTGGAGTGGAAACCATAGCCCAAAGAGCTCCTACAATGAGCAGTTCTTC. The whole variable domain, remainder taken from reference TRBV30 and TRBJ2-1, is SQTIHQWPATLVQPVGSPLSLECTVEGTSNPNLYWYRQAAGRGLQLLFYSVGIGQISSEVPQNLSASRPQDRQFILSSKKLLLSDSGFYLCAWSGNHSPKSSYNEQFFGPGTRLTVL.

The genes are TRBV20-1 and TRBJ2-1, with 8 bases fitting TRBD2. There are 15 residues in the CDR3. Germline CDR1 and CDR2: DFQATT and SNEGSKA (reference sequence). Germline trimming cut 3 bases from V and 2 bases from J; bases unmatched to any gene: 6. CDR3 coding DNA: TGCAGTGCTAGGGCGGGGGGCCAGGCCTACAATGAGCAGTTCTTC. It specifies CSARAGGQAYNEQFF.

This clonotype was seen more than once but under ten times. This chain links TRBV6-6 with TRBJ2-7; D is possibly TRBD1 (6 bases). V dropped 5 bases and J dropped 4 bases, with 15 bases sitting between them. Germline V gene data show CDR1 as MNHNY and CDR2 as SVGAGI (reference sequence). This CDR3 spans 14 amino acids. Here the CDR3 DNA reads TGTGCCAGCAGTGCCCGGGACAATTTATACGAGCAGTACTTC. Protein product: CASSARDNLYEQYF.

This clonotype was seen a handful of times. The CDR3 region is CASSLGEPYNEQFF. The CDR3 nucleotides are TGTGCCAGCAGCTTGGGGGAACCCTACAATGAGCAGTTCTTC. This chain joins TRBV5-6 and TRBJ2-1; no firm D call. This CDR3 comprises 14 residues. From germline, CDR1 is SGHDT and CDR2 YYEEEE. The V and J ends lost 0 bases and 2 bases respectively, with 6 bases between them.

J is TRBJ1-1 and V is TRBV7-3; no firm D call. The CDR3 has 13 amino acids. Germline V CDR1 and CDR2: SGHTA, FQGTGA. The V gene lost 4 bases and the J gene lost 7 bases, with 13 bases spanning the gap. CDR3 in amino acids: CASSSTVSGEAFF. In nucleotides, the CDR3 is TGTGCCAGCAGCTCCACAGTGTCTGGTGAAGCTTTCTTT.

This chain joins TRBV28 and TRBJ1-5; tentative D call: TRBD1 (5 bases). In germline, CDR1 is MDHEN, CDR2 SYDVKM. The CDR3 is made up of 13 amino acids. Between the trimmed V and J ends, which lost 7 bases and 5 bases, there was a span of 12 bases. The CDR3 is CASKGRAYQPQHF. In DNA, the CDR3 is TGTGCCAGCAAGGGACGAGCGTATCAGCCCCAGCATTTT.

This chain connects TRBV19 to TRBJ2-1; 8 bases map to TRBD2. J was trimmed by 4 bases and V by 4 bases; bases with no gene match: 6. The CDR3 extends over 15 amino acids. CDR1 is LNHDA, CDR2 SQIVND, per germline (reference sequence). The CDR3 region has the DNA TGTGCCAGTAGTACTCAGCGGGGGACTTACAATGAGCAGTTCTTC. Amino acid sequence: CASSTQRGTYNEQFF.

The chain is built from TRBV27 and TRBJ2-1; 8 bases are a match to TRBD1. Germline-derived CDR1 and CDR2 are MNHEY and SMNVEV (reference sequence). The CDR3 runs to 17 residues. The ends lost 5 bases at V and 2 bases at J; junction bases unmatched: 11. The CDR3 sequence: CASSLLDRARPYNEQFF. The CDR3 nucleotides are TGTGCCAGCAGTCTCCTGGACAGGGCCCGACCCTACAATGAGCAGTTCTTC.

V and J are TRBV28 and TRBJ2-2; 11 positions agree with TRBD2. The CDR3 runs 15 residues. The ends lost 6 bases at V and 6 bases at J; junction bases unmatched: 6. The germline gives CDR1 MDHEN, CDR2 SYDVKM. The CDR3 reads CASSRLAGIAGELFF. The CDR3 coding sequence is TGTGCCAGCAGCAGACTAGCGGGGATCGCCGGGGAGCTGTTTTTT.

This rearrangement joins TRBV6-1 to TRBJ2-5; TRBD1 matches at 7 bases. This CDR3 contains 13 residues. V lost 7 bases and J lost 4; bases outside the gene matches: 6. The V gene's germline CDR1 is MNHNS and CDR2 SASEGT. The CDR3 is CASKGRGLETQYF. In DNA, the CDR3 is TGTGCCAGCAAGGGAAGGGGGCTAGAGACCCAGTACTTC.

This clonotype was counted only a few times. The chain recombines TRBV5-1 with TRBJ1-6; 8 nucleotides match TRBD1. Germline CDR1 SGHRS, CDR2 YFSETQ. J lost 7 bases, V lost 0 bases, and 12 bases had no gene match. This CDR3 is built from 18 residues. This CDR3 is CASSLERWQGANNSPLHF. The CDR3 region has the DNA TGCGCCAGCAGCTTGGAGAGGTGGCAGGGGGCCAACAATTCACCCCTCCACTTT. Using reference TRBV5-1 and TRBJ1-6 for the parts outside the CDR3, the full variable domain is KAGVTQTPRYLIKTRGQQVTLSCSPISGHRSVSWYQQTPGQGLQFLFEYFSETQRNKGNFPGRFSGRQFSNSRSEMNVSTLELGDSALYLCASSLERWQGANNSPLHFGNGTRLTVT.